Sequencing of this TCR beta chain was carried out in a study of a mutant IDH1 vaccine in newly diagnosed glioma. Study as a whole: Once 4-6 weeks had passed after radiotherapy alone, vaccination started, or it started with temozolomide cycles.

Assay: immunoSEQ multiplex PCR; the TCRdb copy retains only in-frame clones and omits some. The sample gives about 56,000 clones, roughly 80% of which show up once; roughly 5.4% is in the top ten. This sample's time point: week 47, end of study. The content of each vaccine dose was 300 ug of mutant IDH1 20-mer peptide, and topical imiquimod accompanied it. During weeks 1, 3, 5, 7, 11, 15, 19 and 23, patients received eight vaccinations. Comments on this clone: Its antigen is still unknown.

Trimming took off 10 bases at V and 0 bases at J, with 10 bases between the two ends. This CDR3 comprises 13 residues. CDR1 and CDR2 from the germline V gene are MNHNS and SASEGT. Whole-study findings and limits: The occurrence of vaccine-induced immune responses was seen in around 95% of patients.

The rearrangement joins TRBV6-1 to TRBJ1-3; D ambiguous. The specimen was PBMCs, collected from a glioma patient whose treatment included an IDH1 peptide vaccine. The receptor comes from a man aged 50 to 59 with glioma. CDR3 DNA: TGTGCCACCATGTGGGGCTCTGGAAACACCATATATTTT. This gives the protein CATMWGSGNTIYF.